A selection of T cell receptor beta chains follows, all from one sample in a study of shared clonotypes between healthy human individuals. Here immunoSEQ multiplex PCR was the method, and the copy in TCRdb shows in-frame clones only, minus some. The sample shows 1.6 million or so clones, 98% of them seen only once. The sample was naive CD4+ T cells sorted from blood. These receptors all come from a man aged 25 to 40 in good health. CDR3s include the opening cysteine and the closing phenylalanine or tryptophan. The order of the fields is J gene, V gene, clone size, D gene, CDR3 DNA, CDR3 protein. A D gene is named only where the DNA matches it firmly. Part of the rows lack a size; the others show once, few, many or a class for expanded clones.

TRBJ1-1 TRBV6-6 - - TGTGCCAGCGCTGGGAGCGGGCAGATGGGGGTAGCTTTCTTT CASAGSGQMGVAFF
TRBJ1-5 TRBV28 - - TGTGCCAGCAGTGCGGCAGGGTCCCAGCCCCAGCATTTT CASSAAGSQPQHF
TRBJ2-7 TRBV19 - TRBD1 TGTGCCAGTAGTATCGCAGGGGGCTACGAGCAGTACTTC CASSIAGGYEQYF
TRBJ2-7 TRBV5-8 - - TGTGCCAGCAGCTTGGGTCGTAGAACCTACGAGCAGTACTTC CASSLGRRTYEQYF
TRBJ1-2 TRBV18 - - TGTGCCAGCTCACCGGGGGGAAGTGGCTACACCTTC CASSPGGSGYTF
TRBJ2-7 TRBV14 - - TGTGCCAGCAGCCCTTCGGGTGTTCTCCACGAGCAGTACTTC CASSPSGVLHEQYF
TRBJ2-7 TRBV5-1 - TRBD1 TGCGCCAGCAGCTTGGGGGACAGGGGGACCGAGCAGTACTTC CASSLGDRGTEQYF
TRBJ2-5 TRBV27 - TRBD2 TGTGCCAGCAGTCCTAGCGGGGTAAGGGAAGAGACCCAGTACTTC CASSPSGVREETQYF
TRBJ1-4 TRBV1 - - TGCACCAGCAGCCAAGATCGGGACAGAACGACTAATGAAAAACTGTTTTTT CTSSQDRDRTTNEKLFF
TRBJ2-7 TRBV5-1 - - TGCGCCAGCAGCTTGGGAGGTAGGACAAGCTCCTACGAGCAGTACTTC CASSLGGRTSSYEQYF
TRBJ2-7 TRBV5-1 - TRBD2 TGCGCCAGCAGCAAGGGACTAGCGGGAGGGTCTAAGGTTCGCGAGCAGTACTTC CASSKGLAGGSKVREQYF
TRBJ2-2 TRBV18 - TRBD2 TGTGCCAGCGCTGCACTAGCGGGATTAACCGGGGAGCTGTTTTTT CASAALAGLTGELFF
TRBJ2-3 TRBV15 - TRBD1 TGTGCCACCAGCGGACAGGGGGAGGCAGATACGCAGTATTTT CATSGQGEADTQYF
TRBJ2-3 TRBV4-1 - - TGCGCCAGCAGCCATGTATACAGGGGCACAGATACGCAGTATTTT CASSHVYRGTDTQYF
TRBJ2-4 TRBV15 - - TGTGCCACCAGCATTCCAGGGCTTGACAAAAACATTCAGTACTTC CATSIPGLDKNIQYF
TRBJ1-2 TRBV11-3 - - TGTGCCAGCAGCTTAGGTCCCGAGGATGGCTACACCTTC CASSLGPEDGYTF
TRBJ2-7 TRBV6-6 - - TGTGCCAGCAGCTTGGTCGGGACGCCCACCTACGAGCAGTACTTC CASSLVGTPTYEQYF
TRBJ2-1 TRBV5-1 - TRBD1 TGCGCCAGCAGCTTGGAAAGACAGGGTTTTTCTTCCTATGAGCAGTTCTTC CASSLERQGFSSYEQFF
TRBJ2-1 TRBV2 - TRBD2 TGTGCCAGCAGTGAAACTAGCGGGGGTGAGCAGTTCTTC CASSETSGGEQFF
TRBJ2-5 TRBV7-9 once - TGTGCCAGCAGCTTAGCGATCGCAGGGGAGACCCAGTACTTC CASSLAIAGETQYF
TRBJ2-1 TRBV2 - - TGTGCCAGCAGTGAATTGCAGGTGTGGCAGTTCTTC CASSELQVWQFF
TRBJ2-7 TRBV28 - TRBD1 TGTGCCAGCAGAGGGACAGGGGCTAACTACGAGCAGTACTTC CASRGTGANYEQYF
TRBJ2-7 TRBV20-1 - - TGCAGTGCAGACTCAAGGTACGAGCAGTACTTC CSADSRYEQYF
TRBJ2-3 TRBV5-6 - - TGTGCCAGCAGCTTGGGTGGGGGCACAGATACGCAGTATTTT CASSLGGGTDTQYF
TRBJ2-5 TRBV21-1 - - TGTGCCAGCAGCACCGAATTCCCAGCGGGAGCGTACCAAGAGACCCAGTACTTC CASSTEFPAGAYQETQYF
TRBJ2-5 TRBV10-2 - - TGCGCCAGCAGCCTCTTGACTAGGGAAGAGACCCAGTACTTC CASSLLTREETQYF
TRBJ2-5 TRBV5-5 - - TGTGCCAGCAGCTTGGAGGGACAGACCCAGTACTTC CASSLEGQTQYF
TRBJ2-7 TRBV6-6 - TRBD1 TGTGCCAGCAGCCCCCCGGGACAGGGGAGGGAGCAGTACTTC CASSPPGQGREQYF
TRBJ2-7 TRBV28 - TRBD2 TGTGCCAGCAGGACTGGACTAGCGGGAACCTACGAGCAGTACTTC CASRTGLAGTYEQYF
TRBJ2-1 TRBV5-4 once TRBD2 TGTGCCAGCAGCCGTTTGGTAGCGGGAGGATATTCTTATACAGATGAGCAGTTCTTC CASSRLVAGGYSYTDEQFF
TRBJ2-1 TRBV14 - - TGTGCCAGCAGCCAAGCCATAGGCTCCTACAATGAGCAGTTCTTC CASSQAIGSYNEQFF
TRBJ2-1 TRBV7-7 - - TGTGCCAGCAGCTTAGGAGGGACTGCCTACAATGAGCAGTTCTTC CASSLGGTAYNEQFF
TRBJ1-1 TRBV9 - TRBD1 TGTGCCAGCAGCGTAGGCCAGGGGGGGAACACTGAAGCTTTCTTT CASSVGQGGNTEAFF
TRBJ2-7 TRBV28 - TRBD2 TGTGCCAGCAGTTTATCTGGACTAGCGGGAGTAACGAACGAGCAGTACTTC CASSLSGLAGVTNEQYF
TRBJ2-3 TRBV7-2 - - TGTGCCAGCAGCTTATCTAGGTTCACAGATACGCAGTATTTT CASSLSRFTDTQYF
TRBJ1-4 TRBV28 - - TGTGCCAGTAGGGGAAGAGTCAATGAAAAACTGTTTTTT CASRGRVNEKLFF
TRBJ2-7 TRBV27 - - TGTGCCAGCAGTTACTGGCCTGCCAATATTCGCTACGAGCAGTACTTC CASSYWPANIRYEQYF
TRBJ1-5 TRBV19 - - TGTGCCAGTAGACCCGACAGGCCGTTTGAGGGTCAGCCCCAGCATTTT CASRPDRPFEGQPQHF